This T cell receptor beta chain came from a study of blood T cell repertoires in COVID-19. Overall study context: There were acute and convalescent COVID-19 samples, and they came from the United States, Italy and Spain. PBMCs, B-cell-depleted T cells, or T cells were the source of the cDNA or gDNA that made up the material.

Trimming shortened V by 2 bases and J by 4 bases, and 14 bases separated the two germline ends. This CDR3 region has 16 residues. From germline, CDR1 is KGHSH and CDR2 LQKENI. Assignments of participants to cohorts depended upon their own reported clinical history. Per the original methods: Reference gene primer amplification gave nucleated cell count estimates. The data were produced by immunoSEQ multiplex PCR, yet TCRdb's version contains in-frame clones alone and is incomplete. V and J calls and clone size follow that table, whereas D and trimming were derived from the DNA. Counted here are about 300,000 clones, 85% to 90% occurring once; the ten biggest clones make up approximately 4.1%.

The TCR sequence derives from a young man who had recovered from COVID-19. Source material: PBMCs or T cells enriched from blood (not recorded which). The V call is TRBV18, the J call TRBJ2-2; D is perhaps TRBD2 (5 bases). CDR3 region: CASSPVGGRGTGELFF. The CDR3 bases are TGTGCCAGCTCACCAGTGGGCGGGCGAGGCACCGGGGAGCTGTTTTTT.